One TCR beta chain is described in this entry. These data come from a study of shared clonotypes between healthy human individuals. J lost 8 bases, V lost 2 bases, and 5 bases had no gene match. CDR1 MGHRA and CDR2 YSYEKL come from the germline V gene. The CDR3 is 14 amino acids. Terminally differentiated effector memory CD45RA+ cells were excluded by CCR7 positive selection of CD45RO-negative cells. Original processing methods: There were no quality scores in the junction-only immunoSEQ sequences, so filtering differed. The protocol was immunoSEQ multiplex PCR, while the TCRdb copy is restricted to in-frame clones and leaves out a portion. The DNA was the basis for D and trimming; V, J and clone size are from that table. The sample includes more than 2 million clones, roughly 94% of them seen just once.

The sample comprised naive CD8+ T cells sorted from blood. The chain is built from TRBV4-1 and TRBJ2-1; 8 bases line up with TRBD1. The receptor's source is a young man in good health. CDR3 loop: CASSQPDRGDEQFF. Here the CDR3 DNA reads TGCGCCAGCAGCCAACCAGACAGGGGAGATGAGCAGTTCTTC.